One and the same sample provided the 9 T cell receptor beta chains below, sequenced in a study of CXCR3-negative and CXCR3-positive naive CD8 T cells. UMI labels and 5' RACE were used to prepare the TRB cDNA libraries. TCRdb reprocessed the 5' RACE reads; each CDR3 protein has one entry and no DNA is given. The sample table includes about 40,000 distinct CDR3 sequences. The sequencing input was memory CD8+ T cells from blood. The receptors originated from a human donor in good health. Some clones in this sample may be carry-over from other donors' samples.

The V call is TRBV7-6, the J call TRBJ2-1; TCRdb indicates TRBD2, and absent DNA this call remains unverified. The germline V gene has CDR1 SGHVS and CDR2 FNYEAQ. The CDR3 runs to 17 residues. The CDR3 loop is CASSLDHASGGTNEQFF.

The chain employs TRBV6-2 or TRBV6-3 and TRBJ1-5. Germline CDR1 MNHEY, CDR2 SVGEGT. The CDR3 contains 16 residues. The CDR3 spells CASSPDASYSNQPQHF.

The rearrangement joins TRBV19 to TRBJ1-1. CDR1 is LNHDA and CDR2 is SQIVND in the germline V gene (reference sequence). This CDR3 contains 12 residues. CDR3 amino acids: CASSILNTEAFF.

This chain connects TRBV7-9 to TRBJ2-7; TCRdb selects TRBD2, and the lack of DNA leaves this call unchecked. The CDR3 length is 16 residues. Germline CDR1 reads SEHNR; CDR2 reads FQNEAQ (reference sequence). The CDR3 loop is CASSPRTSGDPYEQYF. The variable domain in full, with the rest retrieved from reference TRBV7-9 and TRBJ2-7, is DTGVSQNPRHKITKRGQNVTFRCDPISEHNRLYWYRQTLGQGPEFLTYFQNEAQLEKSRLLSDRFSAERPKGSFSTLEIQRTEQGDSAMYLCASSPRTSGDPYEQYFGPGTRLTVT.

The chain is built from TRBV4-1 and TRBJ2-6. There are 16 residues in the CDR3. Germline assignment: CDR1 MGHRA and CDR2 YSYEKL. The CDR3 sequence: CASSQERSSGANVLTF.

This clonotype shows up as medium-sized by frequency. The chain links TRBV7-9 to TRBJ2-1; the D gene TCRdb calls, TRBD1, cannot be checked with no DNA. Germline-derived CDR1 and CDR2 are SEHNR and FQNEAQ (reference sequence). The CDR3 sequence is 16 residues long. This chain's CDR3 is CASSSTRDRGYNEQFF.

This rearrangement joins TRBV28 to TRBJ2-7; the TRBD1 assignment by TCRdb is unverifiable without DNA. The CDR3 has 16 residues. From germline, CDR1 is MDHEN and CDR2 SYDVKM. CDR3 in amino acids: CASSFLSTGVAYEQYF.

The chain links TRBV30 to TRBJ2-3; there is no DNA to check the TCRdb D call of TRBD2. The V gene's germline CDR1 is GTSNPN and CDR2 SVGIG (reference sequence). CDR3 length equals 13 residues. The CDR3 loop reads CAWNSGDGDTQYF.

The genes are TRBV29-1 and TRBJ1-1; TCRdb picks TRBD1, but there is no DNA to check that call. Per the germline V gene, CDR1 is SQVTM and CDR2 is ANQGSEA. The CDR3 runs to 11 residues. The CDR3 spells CSVRPSTEAFF.